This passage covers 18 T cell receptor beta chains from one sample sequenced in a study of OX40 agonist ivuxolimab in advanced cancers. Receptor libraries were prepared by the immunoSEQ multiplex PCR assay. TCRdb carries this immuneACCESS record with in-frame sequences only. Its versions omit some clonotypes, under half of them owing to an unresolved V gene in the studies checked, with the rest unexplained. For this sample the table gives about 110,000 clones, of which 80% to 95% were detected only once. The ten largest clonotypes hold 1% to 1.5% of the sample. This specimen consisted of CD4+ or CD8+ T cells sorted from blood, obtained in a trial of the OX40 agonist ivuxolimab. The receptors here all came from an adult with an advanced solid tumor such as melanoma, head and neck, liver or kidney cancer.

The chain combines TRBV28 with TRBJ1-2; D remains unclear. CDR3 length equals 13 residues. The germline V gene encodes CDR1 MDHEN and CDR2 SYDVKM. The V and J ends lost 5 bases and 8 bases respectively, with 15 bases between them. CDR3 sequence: CASSPTYPGGYTF. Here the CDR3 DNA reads TGTGCCAGCAGTCCCACTTACCCCGGGGGCTACACCTTC.

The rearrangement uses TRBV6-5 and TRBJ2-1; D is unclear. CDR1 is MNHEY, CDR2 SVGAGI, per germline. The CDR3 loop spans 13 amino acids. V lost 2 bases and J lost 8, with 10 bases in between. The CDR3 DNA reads TGTGCCAGCAGTTACGGCGAGAGGTATGAGCAGTTCTTC. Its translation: CASSYGERYEQFF.

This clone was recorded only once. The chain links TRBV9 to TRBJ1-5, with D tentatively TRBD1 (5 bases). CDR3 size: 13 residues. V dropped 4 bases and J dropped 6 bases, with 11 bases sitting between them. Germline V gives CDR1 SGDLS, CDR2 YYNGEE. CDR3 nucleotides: TGTGCCAGCAGCTTAGTGGGGGGTCAGCCCCAGCATTTT. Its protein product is CASSLVGGQPQHF.

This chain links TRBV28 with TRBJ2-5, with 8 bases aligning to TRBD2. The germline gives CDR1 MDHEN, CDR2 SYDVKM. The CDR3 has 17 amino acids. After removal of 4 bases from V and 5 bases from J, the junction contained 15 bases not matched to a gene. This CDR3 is CASSSRSGLEGGETQYF. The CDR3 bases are TGTGCCAGCAGTTCCAGATCGGGACTAGAGGGAGGGGAGACCCAGTACTTC.

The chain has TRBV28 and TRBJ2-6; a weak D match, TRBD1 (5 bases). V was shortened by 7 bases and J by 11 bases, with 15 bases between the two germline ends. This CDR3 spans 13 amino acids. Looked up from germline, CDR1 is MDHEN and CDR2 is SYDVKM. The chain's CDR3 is CASTRQSPYVLTF. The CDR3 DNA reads TGTGCCAGCACTCGACAGTCCCCCTACGTCCTGACTTTC.

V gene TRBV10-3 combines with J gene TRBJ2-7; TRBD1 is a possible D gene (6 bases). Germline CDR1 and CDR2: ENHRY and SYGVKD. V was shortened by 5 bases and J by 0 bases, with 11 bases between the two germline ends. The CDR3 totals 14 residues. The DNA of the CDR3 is TGTGCCATCAGTACCGGGGACAACTCCTACGAGCAGTACTTC. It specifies CAISTGDNSYEQYF.

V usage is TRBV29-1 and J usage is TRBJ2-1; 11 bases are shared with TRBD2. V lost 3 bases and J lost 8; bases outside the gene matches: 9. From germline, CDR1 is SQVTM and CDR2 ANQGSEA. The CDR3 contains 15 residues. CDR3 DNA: TGCAGCGTTGACAGTAGCGGGAGGGCCATTTATGAGCAGTTCTTC. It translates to CSVDSSGRAIYEQFF.

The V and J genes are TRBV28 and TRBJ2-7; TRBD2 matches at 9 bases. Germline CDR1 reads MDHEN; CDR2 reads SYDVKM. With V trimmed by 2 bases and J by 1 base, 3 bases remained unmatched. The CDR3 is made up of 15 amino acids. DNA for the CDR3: TGTGCCAGCAGTTTAGCGGGAGGGCCGTCCTACGAGCAGTACTTC. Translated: CASSLAGGPSYEQYF.

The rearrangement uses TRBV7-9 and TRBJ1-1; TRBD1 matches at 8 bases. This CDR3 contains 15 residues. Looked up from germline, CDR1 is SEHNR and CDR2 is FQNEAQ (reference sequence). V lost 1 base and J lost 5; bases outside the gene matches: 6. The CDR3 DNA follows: TGTGCCAGCAGCTTAGGGCAGGGGGCAGGTACTGAAGCTTTCTTT. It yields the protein CASSLGQGAGTEAFF. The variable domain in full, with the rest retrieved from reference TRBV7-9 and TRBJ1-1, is DTGVSQNPRHKITKRGQNVTFRCDPISEHNRLYWYRQTLGQGPEFLTYFQNEAQLEKSRLLSDRFSAERPKGSFSTLEIQRTEQGDSAMYLCASSLGQGAGTEAFFGQGTRLTVV.

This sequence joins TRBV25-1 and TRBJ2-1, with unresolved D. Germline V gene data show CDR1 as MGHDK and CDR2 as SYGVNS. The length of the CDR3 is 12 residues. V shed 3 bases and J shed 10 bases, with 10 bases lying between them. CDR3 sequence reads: CASSDDLIEQFF. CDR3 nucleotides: TGTGCCAGCAGTGACGACTTGATAGAGCAGTTCTTC.

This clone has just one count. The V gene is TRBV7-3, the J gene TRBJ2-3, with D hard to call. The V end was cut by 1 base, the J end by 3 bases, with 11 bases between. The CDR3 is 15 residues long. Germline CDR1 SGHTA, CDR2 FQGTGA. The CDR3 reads CASSLKTGLTDTQYF. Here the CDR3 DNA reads TGTGCCAGCAGCTTAAAGACTGGTTTAACAGATACGCAGTATTTT.

The CDR3 loop is CASSHRPSGNTGELFF. The CDR3 DNA reads TGCGCCAGCAGCCATCGGCCTAGCGGGAACACCGGGGAGCTGTTTTTT. The chain combines TRBV4-1 with TRBJ2-2; 7 nucleotides agree with TRBD2. The CDR3 loop spans 16 amino acids. V dropped 3 bases and J dropped 1; count of bases not matched to a gene: 5. CDR1 and CDR2 from the germline V gene are MGHRA and YSYEKL.

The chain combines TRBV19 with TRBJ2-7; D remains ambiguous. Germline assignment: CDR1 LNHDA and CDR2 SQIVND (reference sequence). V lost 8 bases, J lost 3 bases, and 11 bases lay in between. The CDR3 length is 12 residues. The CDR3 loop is CASGRADYEQYF. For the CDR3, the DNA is TGTGCCAGTGGACGGGCCGACTACGAGCAGTACTTC.

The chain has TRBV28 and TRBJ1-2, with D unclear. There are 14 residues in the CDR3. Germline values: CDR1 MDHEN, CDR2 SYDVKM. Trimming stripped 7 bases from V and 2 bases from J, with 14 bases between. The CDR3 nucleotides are TGTGCCAGCACCCAATCATATCAGAACTATGGCTACACCTTC. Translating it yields CASTQSYQNYGYTF.

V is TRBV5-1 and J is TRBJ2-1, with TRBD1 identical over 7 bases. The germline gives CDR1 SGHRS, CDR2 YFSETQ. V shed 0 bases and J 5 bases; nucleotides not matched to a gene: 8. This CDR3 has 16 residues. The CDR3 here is CASSLVATGVNNEQFF. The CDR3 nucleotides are TGCGCCAGCAGCTTGGTCGCAACAGGGGTGAACAATGAGCAGTTCTTC.

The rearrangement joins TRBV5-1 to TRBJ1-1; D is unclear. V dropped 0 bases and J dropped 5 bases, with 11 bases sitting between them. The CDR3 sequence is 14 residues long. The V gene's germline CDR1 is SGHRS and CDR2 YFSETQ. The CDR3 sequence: CASSLGQLRTEAFF. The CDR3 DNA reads TGCGCCAGCAGCTTGGGGCAGCTAAGGACTGAAGCTTTCTTT.

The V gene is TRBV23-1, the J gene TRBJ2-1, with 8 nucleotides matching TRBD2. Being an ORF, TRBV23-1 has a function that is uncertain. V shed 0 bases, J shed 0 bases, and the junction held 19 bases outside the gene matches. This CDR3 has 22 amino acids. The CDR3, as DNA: TGCGCCAGCAGTCAATCGAGGGGCTTGGGGGCTCGCGGGAGGAACTCCTACAATGAGCAGTTCTTC. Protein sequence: CASSQSRGLGARGRNSYNEQFF.

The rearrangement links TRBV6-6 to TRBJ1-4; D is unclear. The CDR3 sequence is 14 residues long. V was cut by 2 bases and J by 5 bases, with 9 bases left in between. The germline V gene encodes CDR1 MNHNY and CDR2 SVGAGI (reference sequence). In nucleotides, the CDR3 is TGTGCCAGCAGTTACCCCGGCGGAAATGAAAAACTGTTTTTT. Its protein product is CASSYPGGNEKLFF.